The entry that follows covers one T cell receptor (beta chain) sequence. Its antigen remains unknown. This specimen comes from a study of T cell responses to AZD1222 COVID-19 vaccine. The CDR3 is made up of 18 amino acids. Unmatched junction bases numbered 16, after V lost 3 bases and J lost 4 bases. Germline V lookup: CDR1 KGHSH, CDR2 LQKENI. Data came from immunoSEQ multiplex PCR; TCRdb stores just in-frame clones and leaves some out. In the table there are 150,000 to 200,000 clones, more than 85% of which are singletons. Study-level results: The study found vaccine-associated CD4 TCRs spanning spike, dominant at 160-218 and 743-854. Donor demographics were predominantly white British with a female majority; clonal diversity may be underestimated.

The gene calls are TRBV18 and TRBJ2-3, with 7 nucleotides matching TRBD2. This sequence originates from an adult in good health. Sequences were derived from peripheral blood, sampled on day 0 of AZD1222 vaccination. CDR3 region: CASSPNGAGPGNPDTQYF. The CDR3 nucleotides read TGTGCCAGCTCACCGAACGGAGCGGGGCCGGGAAACCCAGATACGCAGTATTTT.